The 26 T cell receptor beta chains in this list originate from one sample, sequenced in a study of T-cell memory formation after mild COVID-19. MiXCR, run by TCRdb on the 5' RACE reads, gives a single entry per CDR3 protein. This sample has over 500,000 distinct CDR3 sequences, with approximately 15% found just once. The sample consisted of PBMCs or a T cell subset sorted from them (not recorded which). The receptors stem from an adult woman who had mild COVID-19 (a few samples of this study predate the infection). Cell type and time point are not known.

The chain couples TRBV24-1 to TRBJ2-3; a possible D gene is TRBD2 (5 bases). V dropped 6 bases and J dropped 1 base, with 7 bases sitting between them. The CDR3 has 13 amino acids. Germline CDR1 is KGHDR and CDR2 is SFDVKD. DNA for the CDR3: TGTGCCACCAGTTTCGGGGGCACAGATACGCAGTATTTT. The encoded protein is CATSFGGTDTQYF.

This clonotype came up many times. This chain uses TRBV15 with TRBJ1-1, with a possible D match to TRBD1 (5 bases). Germline loops: CDR1 LNHNV, CDR2 YYDKDF (reference sequence). The CDR3 spans 16 residues. V was pared by 8 bases and J by 0 bases, with 19 bases between. This CDR3 reads CATESSMTAVNTEAFF. CDR3 DNA sequence: TGTGCCACCGAATCCTCTATGACAGCTGTGAACACTGAAGCTTTCTTT.

Concerning this clonotype itself: Relative to the germline gene, one junction end is altered; a read error may explain this. V is TRBV19 and J is TRBJ1-2; a weak D match, TRBD1 (5 bases). Per the germline V gene, CDR1 is LNHDA and CDR2 is SQIVND (reference sequence). The CDR3 consists of 11 residues. CDR3 in DNA: TGTTCCAGTATCGACAGTTATGGCTACACCTTC. It encodes CSSIDSYGYTF.

This clonotype showed up just a few times. This chain joins TRBV12-3 or TRBV12-4 and TRBJ2-1, with D perhaps TRBD2 (6 bases). Trimming stripped 4 bases from V and 6 bases from J, with 13 bases between. The CDR3 sequence is 14 residues long. The CDR3, as DNA: TGTGCCAGCAGTTCTGAGACTAGGGTCAATGAGCAGTTCTTC. Its protein product is CASSSETRVNEQFF.

This clonotype has just a few counts. V is TRBV9 and J is TRBJ2-1; 10 bases are shared with TRBD2. The CDR3 is 17 residues long. V lost 3 bases to trimming and J lost 6 bases; unmatched junction nucleotides: 12. The germline gives CDR1 SGDLS, CDR2 YYNGEE. This CDR3 reads CASSAFPASGGPNEQFF. The CDR3 DNA is TGTGCCAGCAGCGCGTTTCCGGCTAGCGGGGGACCCAATGAGCAGTTCTTC.

The J gene is TRBJ2-3, the V gene TRBV24-1; D may match TRBD1 or TRBD2 (5 bases each). The CDR3 runs 15 residues. V lost 1 base, J lost 2 bases, and 9 bases lay in between. Germline V gene data show CDR1 as KGHDR and CDR2 as SFDVKD. The CDR3 nucleotides are TGTGCCACCAGTGATTTATCGGGGACCACAGATACGCAGTATTTT. Translating gives CATSDLSGTTDTQYF.

The gene calls are TRBV12-3 or TRBV12-4 and TRBJ1-3; 11 positions match TRBD1. The CDR3 contains 16 residues. Losses at the gene ends were 5 bases for V and 4 bases for J; bases not matched to a gene: 7. In nucleotides, the CDR3 is TGTGCCAGCAGTACTAATGGACAGGGGGCGGGAAACACCATATATTTT. Protein product: CASSTNGQGAGNTIYF.

V usage is TRBV7-6 and J usage is TRBJ1-3; possibly TRBD1 for D (5 bases). This CDR3 has 15 amino acids. Germline CDR1 and CDR2: SGHVS and FNYEAQ. Trimming took 5 bases from V and 2 from J, leaving 13 bases between them. Written as DNA, the CDR3 is TGTGCCAGCAGCACGACAGCTCTCGCTGGAAACACCATATATTTT. Translated: CASSTTALAGNTIYF.

The J gene is TRBJ2-3, the V gene TRBV5-6; D tentatively fits TRBD1 or TRBD2 (5 bases each). From germline, CDR1 is SGHDT and CDR2 YYEEEE. The germline V and J ends were trimmed by 4 bases and 5 bases, with 14 bases remaining between them. The CDR3 loop spans 14 amino acids. The CDR3 coding sequence is TGTGCCAGCAGCCCGGACCGTGGGGGAGATACGCAGTATTTT. Protein sequence: CASSPDRGGDTQYF.

V is TRBV3-1 and J is TRBJ1-2, with 7 bases identical to TRBD1. The germline V gene encodes CDR1 LGHDT and CDR2 YNNKEL (reference sequence). This CDR3 is 14 amino acids long. V trimming: 6 bases; J trimming: 1 base; junction bases outside the gene matches: 5. The CDR3 DNA reads as TGTGCCAGCAGTCCGGGACAGTTTAACTATGGCTACACCTTC. It specifies CASSPGQFNYGYTF.

The J gene is TRBJ1-2, the V gene TRBV10-3; TRBD1 might be the D (6 bases). Trimming removed 6 bases from V and 3 bases from J, with 14 bases in between. CDR3 size: 14 residues. Germline assignment: CDR1 ENHRY and CDR2 SYGVKD. CDR3 DNA sequence: TGTGCCATCAGGACAGGAGTATGGGACTATGGCTACACCTTC. Its translation: CAIRTGVWDYGYTF.

This clonotype was counted a few times. V is TRBV12-3 or TRBV12-4 and J is TRBJ2-7; D gene uncertain. V lost 1 base to trimming and J lost 3 bases, with 22 bases between them. This CDR3 has 18 amino acids. The CDR3: CASSLGPFGASVNYEQYF. The CDR3 DNA reads as TGTGCCAGCAGTTTAGGCCCTTTCGGCGCTTCCGTCAACTACGAGCAGTACTTC.

The rearrangement joins TRBV12-3 or TRBV12-4 to TRBJ2-7; D not resolved. V dropped 5 bases and J dropped 5 bases, with 16 bases sitting between them. The CDR3 is made up of 14 amino acids. The DNA for the CDR3 is TGTGCCAGCAGTCTCTCCGGCCGTCCCAACGAGCAGTACTTC. Its translation is CASSLSGRPNEQYF.

There are many counts of this clonotype. The chain is built from TRBV4-1 and TRBJ1-1; D is unclear. Looked up from germline, CDR1 is MGHRA and CDR2 is YSYEKL. Trimming left V 4 bases short and J 1 base short, with 7 bases between. The CDR3 runs to 13 residues. CDR3 residues: CASSREENTEAFF. Here the CDR3 DNA reads TGCGCCAGCAGCCGGGAAGAGAACACTGAAGCTTTCTTT.

The chain combines TRBV11-3 with TRBJ2-3, with D possibly being TRBD2 (5 bases). Trimming cost V 0 bases and J 11 bases, with 12 bases left between them. This CDR3 is 13 amino acids long. Looked up from germline, CDR1 is SGHNT and CDR2 is YENEEA. The CDR3 spells CASSLDGSGMQYF. CDR3 sequence (DNA): TGTGCCAGCAGCTTAGATGGGTCGGGAATGCAGTATTTT. The variable domain in full, with the rest retrieved from reference TRBV11-3 and TRBJ2-3, is EAGVVQSPRYKIIEKKQPVAFWCNPISGHNTLYWYLQNLGQGPELLIRYENEEAVDDSQLPKDRFSAERLKGVDSTLKIQPAELGDSAVYLCASSLDGSGMQYFGPGTRLTVL.

The chain combines TRBV29-1 with TRBJ1-5, with D uncertain. The V end lost 5 bases, the J end lost 5 bases, and 16 bases lay between the germline ends. This CDR3 is built from 14 residues. Germline CDR1 and CDR2: SQVTM and ANQGSEA. This CDR3 reads CSVPGQGPYQPQHF. The CDR3 DNA reads as TGCAGCGTTCCAGGTCAAGGGCCCTATCAGCCCCAGCATTTT.

In its sample, this clonotype was seen a few times. The rearrangement joins TRBV4-2 to TRBJ2-6, with D possibly called TRBD1 or TRBD2 (5 bases each). The CDR3 consists of 18 residues. Looked up from germline, CDR1 is LGHNA and CDR2 is YNFKEQ. Trimming removed 1 base from V and 2 bases from J, with 15 bases in between. CDR3: CASSQVAERGAGANVLTF. CDR3 in DNA: TGTGCCAGCAGCCAAGTGGCTGAGAGAGGGGCTGGGGCCAACGTCCTGACTTTC.

This clonotype appeared many times. One junction end disagrees with the germline gene, perhaps due to a read error. The CDR3 DNA reads TGCGCCAGCAGCTTGGGGGGACAGGGGACTGAAGCTTTCTTT. Protein sequence: CASSLGGQGTEAFF. This chain connects TRBV7-9 to TRBJ1-1, with TRBD1 matching 10 bases. In germline, CDR1 is SEHNR, CDR2 FQNEAQ (reference sequence). This CDR3 is 14 amino acids long.

V usage is TRBV7-9 and J usage is TRBJ2-5, with TRBD2 as a possible D gene (5 bases). The CDR3 is 17 amino acids. Per germline, CDR1 SEHNR and CDR2 FQNEAQ (reference sequence). V was clipped by 5 bases and J by 4 bases, with 23 bases between them. CDR3 bases: TGTGCCAGCAGCCCGGTTTCCCCCGGGGTGGGAAGAGAGACCCAGTACTTC. It specifies CASSPVSPGVGRETQYF.

This clonotype turned up a few times. The chain carries TRBV6-5 and TRBJ2-7; weak D call: TRBD2 (6 bases). Per germline, CDR1 MNHEY and CDR2 SVGAGI. CDR3 length equals 17 residues. V was trimmed by 4 bases and J by 2 bases, leaving 21 bases between them. The CDR3 DNA reads as TGTGCCAGCAGTTCCATCATACCGACTAGGGACCCCTACGAGCAGTACTTC. This sequence encodes CASSSIIPTRDPYEQYF.

The V and J genes are TRBV7-3 and TRBJ2-3; D not resolved. The germline CDR1 and CDR2 sequences are SGHTA and FQGTGA. This CDR3 contains 14 residues. Trimming left V 1 base short and J 3 bases short, with 8 bases between. The CDR3 bases are TGTGCCAGCAGCTTAATGAGCCCGACAGATACGCAGTATTTT. Its protein is CASSLMSPTDTQYF.

The CDR3 loop is CASWDRGVGDQPQHF. The CDR3 nucleotides are TGTGCCAGCTGGGACAGGGGGGTTGGTGATCAGCCCCAGCATTTT. This rearrangement joins TRBV27 to TRBJ1-5; TRBD1 aligns across 11 bases. Germline trimming cut 8 bases from V and 5 bases from J; bases unmatched to any gene: 8. This CDR3 comprises 15 residues. Germline V lookup: CDR1 MNHEY, CDR2 SMNVEV (reference sequence).

The genes are TRBV5-1 and TRBJ2-4, with unresolved D. V was cut by 2 bases and J by 5 bases, with 8 bases left in between. The CDR3 loop spans 13 amino acids. Looked up from germline, CDR1 is SGHRS and CDR2 is YFSETQ. CDR3 coding DNA: TGCGCCAGCAGCTTATATGGGGAAAACATTCAGTACTTC. Residues: CASSLYGENIQYF.

There are a few counts of this clonotype. The V gene is TRBV27, the J gene TRBJ2-7; D not certain. CDR3 length equals 11 residues. Between the trimmed V and J ends, which lost 2 bases and 12 bases, there was a span of 11 bases. Germline CDR1 reads MNHEY; CDR2 reads SMNVEV (reference sequence). In DNA, the CDR3 is TGTGCCAGCAGTTTAGGTGGCGAACTGTACTTC. As protein: CASSLGGELYF.

The V call is TRBV9, the J call TRBJ2-5; maybe TRBD1 (5 bases). V was pared by 0 bases and J by 2 bases, with 8 bases between. The CDR3 is 14 amino acids. Per germline, CDR1 SGDLS and CDR2 YYNGEE. DNA of the CDR3: TGTGCCAGCAGCGTAGAGGGGCAGCAAGAGACCCAGTACTTC. Translated: CASSVEGQQETQYF.

This chain connects TRBV12-3 or TRBV12-4 to TRBJ2-4, with D hard to call. Trimming cost V 3 bases and J 4 bases, with 7 bases left between them. CDR3 length: 13 amino acids. The CDR3 nucleotides are TGTGCCAGCAGTTTGCGAGAGAAAAACATTCAGTACTTC. Its protein is CASSLREKNIQYF.